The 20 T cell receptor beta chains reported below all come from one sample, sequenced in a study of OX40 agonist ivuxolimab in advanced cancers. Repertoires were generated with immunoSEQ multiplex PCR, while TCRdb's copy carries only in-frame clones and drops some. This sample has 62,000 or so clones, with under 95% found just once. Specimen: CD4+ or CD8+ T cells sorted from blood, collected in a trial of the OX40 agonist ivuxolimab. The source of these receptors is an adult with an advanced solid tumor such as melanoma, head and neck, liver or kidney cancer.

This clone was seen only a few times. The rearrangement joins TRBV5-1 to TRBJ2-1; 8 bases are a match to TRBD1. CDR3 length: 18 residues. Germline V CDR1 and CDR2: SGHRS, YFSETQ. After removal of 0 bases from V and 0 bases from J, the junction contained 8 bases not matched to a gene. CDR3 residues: CASSLGAGGLSSYNEQFF. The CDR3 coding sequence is TGCGCCAGCAGCTTGGGGGCAGGGGGCCTCAGCTCCTACAATGAGCAGTTCTTC.

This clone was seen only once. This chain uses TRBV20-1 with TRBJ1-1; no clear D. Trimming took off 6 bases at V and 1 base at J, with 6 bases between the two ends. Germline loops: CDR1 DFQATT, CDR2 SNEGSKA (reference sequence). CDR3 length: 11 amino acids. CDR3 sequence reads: CSAYWNTEAFF. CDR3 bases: TGCAGTGCCTATTGGAACACTGAAGCTTTCTTT.

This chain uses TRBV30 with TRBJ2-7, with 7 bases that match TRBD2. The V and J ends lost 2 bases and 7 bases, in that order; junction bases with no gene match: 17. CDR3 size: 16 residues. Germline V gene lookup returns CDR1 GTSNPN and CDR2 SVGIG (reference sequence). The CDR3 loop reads CAWSRGRLAVHWEQYF. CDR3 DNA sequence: TGTGCCTGGAGTCGCGGCAGGCTAGCGGTCCACTGGGAGCAGTACTTC.

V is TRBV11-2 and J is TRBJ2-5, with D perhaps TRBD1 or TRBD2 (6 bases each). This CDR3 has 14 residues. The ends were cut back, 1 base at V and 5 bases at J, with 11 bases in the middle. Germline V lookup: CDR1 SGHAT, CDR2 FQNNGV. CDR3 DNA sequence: TGTGCCAGCAGCTTAGTTCGGGGGCGGGAGACCCAGTACTTC. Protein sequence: CASSLVRGRETQYF. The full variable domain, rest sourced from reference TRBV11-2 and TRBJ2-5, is EAGVAQSPRYKIIEKRQSVAFWCNPISGHATLYWYQQILGQGPKLLIQFQNNGVVDDSQLPKDRFSAERLKGVDSTLKIQPAKLEDSAVYLCASSLVRGRETQYFGPGTRLLVL.

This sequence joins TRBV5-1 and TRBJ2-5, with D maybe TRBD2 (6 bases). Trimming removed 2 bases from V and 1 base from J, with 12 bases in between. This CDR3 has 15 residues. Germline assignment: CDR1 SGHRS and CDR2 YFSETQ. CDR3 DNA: TGCGCCAGCAGCTTTAACGTGGGAGGCCAAGAGACCCAGTACTTC. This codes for CASSFNVGGQETQYF.

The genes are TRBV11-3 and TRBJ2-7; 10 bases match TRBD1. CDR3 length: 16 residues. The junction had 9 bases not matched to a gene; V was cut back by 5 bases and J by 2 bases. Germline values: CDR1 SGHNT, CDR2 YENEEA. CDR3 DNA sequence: TGTGCCAGCAGCCTAAGACCGGGACAGGGGACCTACGAGCAGTACTTC. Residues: CASSLRPGQGTYEQYF.

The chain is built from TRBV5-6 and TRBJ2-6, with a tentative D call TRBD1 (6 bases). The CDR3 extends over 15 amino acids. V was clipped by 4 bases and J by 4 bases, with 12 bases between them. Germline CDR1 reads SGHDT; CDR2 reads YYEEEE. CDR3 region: CASSQDSPGANVLTF. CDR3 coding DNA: TGTGCCAGCAGCCAGGACAGCCCGGGGGCCAACGTCCTGACTTTC.

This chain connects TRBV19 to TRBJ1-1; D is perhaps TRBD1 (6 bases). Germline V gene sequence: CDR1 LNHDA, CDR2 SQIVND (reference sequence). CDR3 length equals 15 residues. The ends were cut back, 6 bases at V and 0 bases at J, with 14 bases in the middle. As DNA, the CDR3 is TGTGCCAGTAGCCCTGGGGGGCTCATGAACACTGAAGCTTTCTTT. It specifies CASSPGGLMNTEAFF.

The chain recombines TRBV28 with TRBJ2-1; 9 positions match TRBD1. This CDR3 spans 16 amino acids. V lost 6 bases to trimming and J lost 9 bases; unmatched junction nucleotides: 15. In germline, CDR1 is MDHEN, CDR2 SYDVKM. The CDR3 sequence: CASSPGTGTGVGEQFF. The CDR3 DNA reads TGTGCCAGCAGCCCAGGGACAGGGACGGGGGTAGGTGAGCAGTTCTTC. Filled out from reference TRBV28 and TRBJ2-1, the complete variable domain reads DVKVTQSSRYLVKRTGEKVFLECVQDMDHENMFWYRQDPGLGLRLIYFSYDVKMKEKGDIPEGYSVSREKKERFSLILESASTNQTSMYLCASSPGTGTGVGEQFFGPGTRLTVL.

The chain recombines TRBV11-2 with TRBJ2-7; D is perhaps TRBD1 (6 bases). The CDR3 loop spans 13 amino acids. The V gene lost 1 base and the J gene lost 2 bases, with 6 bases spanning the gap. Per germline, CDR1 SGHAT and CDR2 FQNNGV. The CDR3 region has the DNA TGTGCCAGCAGCTTAGGGACAGCCTACGAGCAGTACTTC. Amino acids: CASSLGTAYEQYF.

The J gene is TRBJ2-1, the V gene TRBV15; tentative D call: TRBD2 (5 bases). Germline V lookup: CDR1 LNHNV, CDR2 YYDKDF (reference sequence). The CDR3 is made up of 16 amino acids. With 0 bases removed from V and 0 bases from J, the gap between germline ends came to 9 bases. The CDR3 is CATSRDSDRSYNEQFF. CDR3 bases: TGTGCCACCAGCAGAGATAGCGACCGCTCCTACAATGAGCAGTTCTTC.

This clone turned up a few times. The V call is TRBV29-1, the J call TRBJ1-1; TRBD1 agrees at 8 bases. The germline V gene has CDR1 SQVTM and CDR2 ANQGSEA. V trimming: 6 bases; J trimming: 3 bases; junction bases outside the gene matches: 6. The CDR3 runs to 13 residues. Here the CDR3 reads CSVGQGWDTEAFF. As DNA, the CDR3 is TGCAGCGTCGGACAGGGTTGGGACACTGAAGCTTTCTTT. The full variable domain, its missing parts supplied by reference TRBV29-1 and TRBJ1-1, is SAVISQKPSRDICQRGTSLTIQCQVDSQVTMMFWYRQQPGQSLTLIATANQGSEATYESGFVIDKFPISRPNLTFSTLTVSNMSPEDSSIYLCSVGQGWDTEAFFGQGTRLTVV.

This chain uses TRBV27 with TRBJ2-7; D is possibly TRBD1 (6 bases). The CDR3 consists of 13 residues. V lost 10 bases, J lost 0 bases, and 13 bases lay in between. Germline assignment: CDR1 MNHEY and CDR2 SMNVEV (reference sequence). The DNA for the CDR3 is TGTGCCAACGGACAGATTAGCTCCTACGAGCAGTACTTC. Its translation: CANGQISSYEQYF.

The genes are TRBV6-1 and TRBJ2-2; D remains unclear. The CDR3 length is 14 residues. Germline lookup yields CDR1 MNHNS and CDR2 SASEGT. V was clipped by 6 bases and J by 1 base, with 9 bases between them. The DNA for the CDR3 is TGTGCCAGCAGAAGGACGGTGAACACCGGGGAGCTGTTTTTT. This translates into CASRRTVNTGELFF.

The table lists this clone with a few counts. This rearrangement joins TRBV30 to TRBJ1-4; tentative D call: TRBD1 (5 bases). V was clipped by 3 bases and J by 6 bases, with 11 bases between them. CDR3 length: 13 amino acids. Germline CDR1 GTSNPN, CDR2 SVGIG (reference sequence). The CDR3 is CAWRIPGHEKLFF. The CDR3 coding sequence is TGTGCCTGGAGAATCCCAGGGCATGAAAAACTGTTTTTT.

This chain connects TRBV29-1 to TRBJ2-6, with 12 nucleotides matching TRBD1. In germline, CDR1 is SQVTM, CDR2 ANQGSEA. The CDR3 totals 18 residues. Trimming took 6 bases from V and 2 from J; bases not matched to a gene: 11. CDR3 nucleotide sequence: TGCAGCGTAGTGCCCTCGGGACAGGGGGCGCCTGGGGCCAACGTCCTGACTTTC. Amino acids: CSVVPSGQGAPGANVLTF.

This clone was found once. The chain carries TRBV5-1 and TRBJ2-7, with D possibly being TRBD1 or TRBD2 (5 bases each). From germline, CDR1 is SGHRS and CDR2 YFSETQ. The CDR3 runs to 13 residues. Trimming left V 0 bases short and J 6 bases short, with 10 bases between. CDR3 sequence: CASSLGQGVEQYF. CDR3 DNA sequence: TGCGCCAGCAGCTTGGGCCAGGGAGTCGAGCAGTACTTC. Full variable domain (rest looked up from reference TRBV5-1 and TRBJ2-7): KAGVTQTPRYLIKTRGQQVTLSCSPISGHRSVSWYQQTPGQGLQFLFEYFSETQRNKGNFPGRFSGRQFSNSRSEMNVSTLELGDSALYLCASSLGQGVEQYFGPGTRLTVT.

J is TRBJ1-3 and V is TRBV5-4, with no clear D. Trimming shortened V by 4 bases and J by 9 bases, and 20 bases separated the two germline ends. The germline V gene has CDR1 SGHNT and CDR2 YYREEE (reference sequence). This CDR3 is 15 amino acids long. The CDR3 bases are TGTGCCAGCAGCCCGTCGACGGATAAACGGAGCACCATATATTTT. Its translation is CASSPSTDKRSTIYF.

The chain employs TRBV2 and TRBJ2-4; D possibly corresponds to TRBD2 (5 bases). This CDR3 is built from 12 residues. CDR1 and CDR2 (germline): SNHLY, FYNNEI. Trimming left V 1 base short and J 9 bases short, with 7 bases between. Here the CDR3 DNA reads TGTGCCAGCAGTGAAGGGACTGTCATTCAGTACTTC. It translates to CASSEGTVIQYF.

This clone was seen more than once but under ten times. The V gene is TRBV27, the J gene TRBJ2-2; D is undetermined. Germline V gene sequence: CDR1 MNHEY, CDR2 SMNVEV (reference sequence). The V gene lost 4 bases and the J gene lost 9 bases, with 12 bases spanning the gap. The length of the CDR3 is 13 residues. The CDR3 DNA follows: TGTGCCAGCAGTTCCTTAGCCCCTAGGGAGCTGTTTTTT. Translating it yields CASSSLAPRELFF.